The clone carrying this TCR beta chain appeared a few times. These data come from a study of cytomegalovirus exposure and HLA in healthy donors. PCR amplification relied on 60 Vbeta primers (plus 13 Jbeta primers). The assay was immunoSEQ multiplex PCR, and TCRdb's table has in-frame clones only and misses some. The profile shows tens of thousands of clones, 81% of them singletons. The CDR3 spans 14 residues. Germline loops: CDR1 SGHKS, CDR2 YYEKEE (reference sequence). V was trimmed by 2 bases and J by 7 bases, leaving 16 bases between them. The TCR was taken from a girl aged 2-10 years in good health and CMV-seropositive. This chain connects TRBV5-5 to TRBJ2-7; D is perhaps TRBD2 (5 bases). Sequencing used PBMCs. The CDR3: CASSFEPVRGEQYF. Written as DNA, the CDR3 is TGTGCCAGCAGCTTCGAACCCGTTCGGGGTGAGCAGTACTTC.